Shown below are 20 T cell receptor beta chains from a single sample sequenced in a study of blood T cells in healthy people across ages. Combining a sample-barcoded 5' primer with a J-beta primer mix, a second PCR ran for roughly 6 to 12 cycles. Each CDR3 protein gets one entry after TCRdb re-called the 5' RACE reads with MiXCR. Here the sample spans 1.5 million to 2 million distinct CDR3 sequences, 49% being singletons. The sequenced sample consisted of blood. All receptors come from a woman aged 40 to 55 in good health.

The chain couples TRBV10-3 to TRBJ2-1; 9 nucleotides line up with TRBD2. J gave up 4 bases and V 4 bases, and 8 bases lay outside the gene matches. The CDR3 is 16 amino acids. Germline assignment: CDR1 ENHRY and CDR2 SYGVKD. In DNA form, the CDR3 reads TGTGCCATCAGTGTAGGGGGTAGCGGGGGATACAATGAGCAGTTCTTC. Its protein is CAISVGGSGGYNEQFF.

In its sample, this clonotype was seen a few times. The chain has TRBV2 and TRBJ2-5; D uncertain. V lost 8 bases and J lost 5, with 12 bases in between. The germline V gene has CDR1 SNHLY and CDR2 FYNNEI. The CDR3 spans 12 residues. CDR3 in amino acids: CASERSPETQYF. DNA of the CDR3: TGTGCCAGCGAAAGGTCGCCGGAGACCCAGTACTTC.

Notes on this clonotype: A read error may produce the germline difference seen at one junction end. The rearrangement links TRBV6-4 to TRBJ1-2, with a tentative D call TRBD1 (5 bases). CDR3 size: 13 residues. The germline gives CDR1 MRHNA, CDR2 SNTAGT. CDR3 residues: CASSDGPGDGYTF. The CDR3 DNA reads TGCGCCAGCAGTGATGGTCCCGGGGACGGCTACACCTTC.

This clonotype appeared a few times. The rearrangement links TRBV4-3 to TRBJ2-4, with 10 bases matching TRBD2. Germline V gene data show CDR1 as LGHNA and CDR2 as YSLEER. This CDR3 has 17 amino acids. With V trimmed by 1 base and J by 0 bases, 3 bases remained unmatched. CDR3 DNA: TGCGCCAGCAGCCAAGCTAGCGGGGGACTAGCCAAAAACATTCAGTACTTC. It is translated as CASSQASGGLAKNIQYF.

This chain joins TRBV7-9 and TRBJ2-3; tentatively, D is TRBD1 (5 bases). This CDR3 contains 14 residues. Trimming left V 5 bases short and J 7 bases short, with 16 bases between. CDR1 is SEHNR and CDR2 is FQNEAQ in the germline V gene (reference sequence). In DNA, the CDR3 is TGTGCCAGCAGCGGTGACGACAGCCATTATACGCAGTATTTT. Protein: CASSGDDSHYTQYF. Combining the CDR3 with reference TRBV7-9 and TRBJ2-3 gives the whole variable domain DTGVSQNPRHKITKRGQNVTFRCDPISEHNRLYWYRQTLGQGPEFLTYFQNEAQLEKSRLLSDRFSAERPKGSFSTLEIQRTEQGDSAMYLCASSGDDSHYTQYFGPGTRLTVL.

The genes are TRBV20-1 and TRBJ2-5, with 8 bases identical to TRBD1. Per germline, CDR1 DFQATT and CDR2 SNEGSKA (reference sequence). Trimming took 6 bases from V and 1 from J; bases not matched to a gene: 4. This CDR3 region has 13 residues. The CDR3 DNA reads TGCAGTGCACAGGGGGTACTCCAAGAGACCCAGTACTTC. Translated: CSAQGVLQETQYF.

This chain links TRBV12-5 with TRBJ2-1; possibly TRBD2 for D (6 bases). Trimming removed 4 bases at V and 3 bases at J, with 7 bases between. In germline, CDR1 is LGHNT, CDR2 FRNRAP. CDR3 length: 13 residues. The CDR3 loop is CASGSEGYNEQFF. As DNA, the CDR3 is TGTGCTAGTGGTTCGGAGGGCTACAATGAGCAGTTCTTC.

There are a few counts of this clonotype. The chain employs TRBV18 and TRBJ1-2; unclear D gene. The CDR3 totals 13 residues. V was clipped by 3 bases and J by 8 bases, with 13 bases between them. Germline CDR1 is KGHSH and CDR2 is LQKENI. Written as DNA, the CDR3 is TGTGCCAGCTCACCCGATTCGACCTGGGGCTACACCTTC. It encodes CASSPDSTWGYTF.

This chain joins TRBV20-1 and TRBJ2-3, with TRBD1 as a possible D gene (6 bases). Germline CDR1 reads DFQATT; CDR2 reads SNEGSKA (reference sequence). V shed 6 bases and J shed 5 bases, with 18 bases lying between them. The CDR3 covers 14 residues. CDR3 coding DNA: TGCAGTGCGCTCGACAGGCCGCCGGGAGATACGCAGTATTTT. This translates into CSALDRPPGDTQYF.

This clonotype has a handful of counts. The rearrangement joins TRBV7-2 to TRBJ2-5; D is undetermined. There are 15 residues in the CDR3. CDR1 and CDR2 from the germline V gene are SGHTA and FQGNSA. Trimming pared 1 base from V and 5 bases from J, leaving 14 bases between. The CDR3 region has the DNA TGTGCCAGCAGCTTAGGCCGTTATATCCGGGAGACCCAGTACTTC. It specifies CASSLGRYIRETQYF.

In regard to this clonotype: At one end, the junction sequence differs from germline, possibly due to a read error. The CDR3 spells CVSGSQSGGPTDTQYF. The CDR3 DNA reads as TGTGTCAGCGGCTCGCAATCGGGGGGGCCGACAGATACGCAGTATTTT. J is TRBJ2-3 and V is TRBV7-2; 8 nucleotides align to TRBD2. Germline CDR1 and CDR2: SGHTA and FQGNSA. The CDR3 covers 16 residues.

This chain uses TRBV14 with TRBJ2-7; 9 positions agree with TRBD1. V lost 2 bases, J lost 6 bases, and 8 bases stayed unmatched. Per the germline V gene, CDR1 is SGHDN and CDR2 is FVKESK. The length of the CDR3 is 15 residues. CDR3 residues: CASSQPGQGLGEQYF. The CDR3 DNA follows: TGTGCCAGCAGCCAACCGGGACAGGGCCTCGGCGAGCAGTACTTC.

This chain links TRBV6-5 with TRBJ1-6; 9 nucleotides line up with TRBD1. Germline assignment: CDR1 MNHEY and CDR2 SVGAGI. V shed 5 bases, J shed 3 bases, and the junction held 8 bases outside the gene matches. The CDR3 loop spans 17 amino acids. The CDR3 DNA is TGTGCCAGCAGTCTACTACAGGGGGCCGACTATAATTCACCCCTCCACTTT. The encoded protein is CASSLLQGADYNSPLHF.

This clonotype was found a few times. V is TRBV20-1 and J is TRBJ1-5; D remains unclear. The CDR3 consists of 17 residues. The germline V gene encodes CDR1 DFQATT and CDR2 SNEGSKA (reference sequence). The V end was cut by 3 bases, the J end by 4 bases, with 22 bases between. CDR3: CSASGALSHQANQPQHF. As DNA, the CDR3 is TGCAGTGCTAGCGGAGCCCTTTCTCACCAGGCGAATCAGCCCCAGCATTTT.

This clonotype has just one count. The chain is built from TRBV6-6 and TRBJ2-3, with 7 bases identical to TRBD2. CDR1 MNHNY and CDR2 SVGAGI come from the germline V gene (reference sequence). V gave up 1 base and J gave up 0 bases; unmatched junction bases: 1. The CDR3 loop spans 15 amino acids. The CDR3 region has the DNA TGTGCCAGCAGTTACTACGGGGGGAGCACAGATACGCAGTATTTT. Its translation is CASSYYGGSTDTQYF.

The V gene is TRBV7-3, the J gene TRBJ2-2; no definite D call. The CDR3 runs to 12 residues. V dropped 0 bases and J dropped 5 bases, with 1 base sitting between them. Germline V lookup: CDR1 SGHTA, CDR2 FQGTGA. The DNA of the CDR3 is TGTGCCAGCAGCTTAACGACCGGGGAGCTGTTTTTT. It specifies CASSLTTGELFF.

The chain employs TRBV7-2 and TRBJ2-5; D is possibly TRBD2 (6 bases). V was pared by 2 bases and J by 3 bases, with 13 bases between. In germline, CDR1 is SGHTA, CDR2 FQGNSA. The length of the CDR3 is 15 residues. The CDR3 spells CASSLFGRGKETQYF. CDR3 in DNA: TGTGCCAGCAGCTTATTTGGGCGGGGTAAAGAGACCCAGTACTTC.

The J gene is TRBJ1-1, the V gene TRBV7-2; no firm D call. This CDR3 has 13 amino acids. V dropped 2 bases and J dropped 1 base, with 5 bases sitting between them. Germline V gene data show CDR1 as SGHTA and CDR2 as FQGNSA. The CDR3 protein is CASSLYQNTEAFF. Written as DNA, the CDR3 is TGTGCCAGCAGCTTATATCAGAACACTGAAGCTTTCTTT.

The rearrangement joins TRBV20-1 to TRBJ1-5, with D perhaps TRBD1 (5 bases). Trimming stripped 6 bases from V and 3 bases from J, with 15 bases between. The CDR3 is made up of 14 amino acids. The V gene's germline CDR1 is DFQATT and CDR2 SNEGSKA (reference sequence). The CDR3 region has the DNA TGCAGTGCCGACACCGGGACCCACAATCAGCCCCAGCATTTT. Residues: CSADTGTHNQPQHF.

The chain carries TRBV7-9 and TRBJ2-2, with D unclear. Germline V lookup: CDR1 SEHNR, CDR2 FQNEAQ (reference sequence). Deletions cut 5 bases from V and 6 bases from J, with 10 bases between. The CDR3 has 13 amino acids. The CDR3 here is CASSPMWAGELFF. The DNA of the CDR3 is TGTGCCAGCAGCCCCATGTGGGCCGGGGAGCTGTTTTTT.